A single sample is the source of the 9 T cell receptor delta chains below, sequenced in a study of γδ T cells in repeated Plasmodium falciparum infection. Bulk repertoires came from Vgamma9/Vdelta2+ or Vdelta2-negative gammadelta T cells flow-sorted from PBMC. TCRdb redid clone calling on the multiplex PCR reads using CATT. The sample yields roughly 93,000 delta-chain clones, around 1.4% seen once. Material: gamma-delta T cells from blood. The receptors derive from a pool of human donors (malaria-infected and uninfected, not separated).

Comment on this clone: TCRdb pairs this DNA with a much larger clone's protein that differs at residue 12, likely a read error; the protein shown was translated from the DNA. This rearrangement joins TRDV1 to TRDJ1, with D maybe TRDD3 (5 bases). TCRdb lists no J gene, so it was determined here by aligning the DNA to germline. Germline CDR1 TSWWSYY, CDR2 QGS. This CDR3 is built from 21 residues. Deletions cut 1 base from V and 1 base from J, with 28 bases between. This chain's CDR3 is CALGEPQRHSEGVYATDKLIF. In DNA form, the CDR3 reads TGTGCTCTTGGGGAACCCCAAAGACATTCCGAGGGGGTATACGCCACCGATAAACTCATCTTT.

In regard to this clone: The protein held in TCRdb is that of a much larger clone and does not match this DNA's translation at residue 8, likely because of a read error; the protein shown is translated from the DNA. V gene TRDV1 combines with J gene TRDJ1, with 11 bases fitting TRDD3. TCRdb leaves out the J gene; it was filled in here by matching the DNA to germline. CDR3 length: 18 amino acids. J gave up 8 bases and V 1 base, and 15 bases lay outside the gene matches. Per the germline V gene, CDR1 is TSWWSYY and CDR2 is QGS. The DNA of the CDR3 is TGTGCTCTTGGGGAACCTCATTGCTGGGGGATACAAAGGGAGAAACTCATCTTT. Amino acid sequence: CALGEPHCWGIQREKLIF.

To note about this clone: TCRdb's protein, taken from a much larger clone, differs from this DNA's translation at residue 5, likely owing to a read error; the protein displayed comes from the DNA. The chain recombines TRDV3 with TRDJ1; possible D gene TRDD3, 5 bases. Germline V lookup: CDR1 TVYSNPD, CDR2 GDNSRS (reference sequence). V lost 2 bases to trimming and J lost 5 bases, with 12 bases between them. CDR3 length: 12 amino acids. CDR3 residues: CAFGEPGDKLIF. The CDR3 DNA is TGTGCCTTTGGGGAACCCGGGGATAAACTCATCTTT.

On this clone itself: TCRdb assigns this DNA the protein of a much larger clone, which departs from its translation at residue 12; this likely reflects a read error, and the protein shown comes from translating the DNA. The chain combines TRDV2 with TRDJ3; D may be TRDD3 (5 bases). TCRdb supplies no J gene; here it was assigned by aligning the nucleotide sequence to germline. CDR1 and CDR2 from the germline V gene are GEAIGNYY and EKD. This CDR3 comprises 15 residues. The DNA of the CDR3 is TGTGCCTGTGACCATATCTCCTGGGACACCCGACGGATGTTTTTC. It specifies CACDHISWDTRRMFF.

This clone showed up just a few times. The protein that TCRdb holds for this DNA derives from a much larger clone and differs from the translated DNA at residue 12, which likely indicates a read error; the protein shown here is translated from the DNA. The chain couples TRDV1 to TRDJ1; TRDD3 is a possible D gene (5 bases). TCRdb records no J gene; here it was assigned by comparing the DNA to germline. In germline, CDR1 is TSWWSYY, CDR2 QGS. The ends were cut back, 2 bases at V and 9 bases at J, with 19 bases in the middle. The CDR3 has 15 amino acids. The CDR3 bases are TGTGCTCTTGGGGAAATACTGAATCGGGGGCCTGAACTCATCTTT. It translates to CALGEILNRGPELIF.

This clone was seen a handful of times. This may be a read error: a much more frequent sequence differs by one nucleotide. The sample contains more than one DNA sequence encoding this CDR3. The chain is built from TRDV1 and TRDJ1; D is perhaps TRDD2 (5 bases). Germline lookup yields CDR1 TSWWSYY and CDR2 QGS. The ends were cut back, 3 bases at V and 1 base at J, with 24 bases in the middle. This CDR3 is 19 amino acids long. For the CDR3, the DNA is TGTGCTCTTGGGGAGCTAGCCTACGTGATTGGATCTTTCACCGATAAACTCATCTTT. Its protein product is CALGELAYVIGSFTDKLIF.

With respect to this clone: The protein in TCRdb stems from a much larger clone and differs at residue 11 from this DNA's translation, likely a read error; here the protein is translated from the DNA. This rearrangement joins TRDV1 to TRDJ1; a weak D match, TRDD3 (8 bases). In germline, CDR1 is TSWWSYY, CDR2 QGS. This CDR3 has 17 residues. With 3 bases removed from V and 5 bases from J, the gap between germline ends came to 22 bases. CDR3: CALGDLPILGGRDKLIF. The CDR3 bases are TGTGCTCTTGGGGATCTTCCTATACTGGGGGGTCGGGATAAACTCATCTTT.

This clone was counted only a few times. The TCRdb protein, from a much larger clone, departs from this DNA's translation at residue 18, likely by read error; the protein shown derives from the DNA. This chain joins TRDV1 and TRDJ1; TRDD3 matches 10 bases. The CDR3 extends over 25 amino acids. V lost 1 base and J lost 0; bases outside the gene matches: 29. Germline-derived CDR1 and CDR2 are TSWWSYY and QGS. The CDR3, as DNA: TGTGCTCTTGGGGAACCGGCCTTCCTAACCCGGGGGGGAGTACTGGGGGATCAGAACACCGATAAACTCATCTTT. This codes for CALGEPAFLTRGGVLGDQNTDKLIF.

This clone was counted ten times or more. This rearrangement joins TRDV1 to TRDJ1; D might be TRDD2 (6 bases). This CDR3 is 20 amino acids long. Trimming pared 6 bases from V and 0 bases from J, leaving 29 bases between. From germline, CDR1 is TSWWSYY and CDR2 QGS. In DNA, the CDR3 is TGTGCTCTTGGTGCCCCTTCCCGGCCCCTCTCTGGAACGTACACCGATAAACTCATCTTT. Amino acids: CALGAPSRPLSGTYTDKLIF.